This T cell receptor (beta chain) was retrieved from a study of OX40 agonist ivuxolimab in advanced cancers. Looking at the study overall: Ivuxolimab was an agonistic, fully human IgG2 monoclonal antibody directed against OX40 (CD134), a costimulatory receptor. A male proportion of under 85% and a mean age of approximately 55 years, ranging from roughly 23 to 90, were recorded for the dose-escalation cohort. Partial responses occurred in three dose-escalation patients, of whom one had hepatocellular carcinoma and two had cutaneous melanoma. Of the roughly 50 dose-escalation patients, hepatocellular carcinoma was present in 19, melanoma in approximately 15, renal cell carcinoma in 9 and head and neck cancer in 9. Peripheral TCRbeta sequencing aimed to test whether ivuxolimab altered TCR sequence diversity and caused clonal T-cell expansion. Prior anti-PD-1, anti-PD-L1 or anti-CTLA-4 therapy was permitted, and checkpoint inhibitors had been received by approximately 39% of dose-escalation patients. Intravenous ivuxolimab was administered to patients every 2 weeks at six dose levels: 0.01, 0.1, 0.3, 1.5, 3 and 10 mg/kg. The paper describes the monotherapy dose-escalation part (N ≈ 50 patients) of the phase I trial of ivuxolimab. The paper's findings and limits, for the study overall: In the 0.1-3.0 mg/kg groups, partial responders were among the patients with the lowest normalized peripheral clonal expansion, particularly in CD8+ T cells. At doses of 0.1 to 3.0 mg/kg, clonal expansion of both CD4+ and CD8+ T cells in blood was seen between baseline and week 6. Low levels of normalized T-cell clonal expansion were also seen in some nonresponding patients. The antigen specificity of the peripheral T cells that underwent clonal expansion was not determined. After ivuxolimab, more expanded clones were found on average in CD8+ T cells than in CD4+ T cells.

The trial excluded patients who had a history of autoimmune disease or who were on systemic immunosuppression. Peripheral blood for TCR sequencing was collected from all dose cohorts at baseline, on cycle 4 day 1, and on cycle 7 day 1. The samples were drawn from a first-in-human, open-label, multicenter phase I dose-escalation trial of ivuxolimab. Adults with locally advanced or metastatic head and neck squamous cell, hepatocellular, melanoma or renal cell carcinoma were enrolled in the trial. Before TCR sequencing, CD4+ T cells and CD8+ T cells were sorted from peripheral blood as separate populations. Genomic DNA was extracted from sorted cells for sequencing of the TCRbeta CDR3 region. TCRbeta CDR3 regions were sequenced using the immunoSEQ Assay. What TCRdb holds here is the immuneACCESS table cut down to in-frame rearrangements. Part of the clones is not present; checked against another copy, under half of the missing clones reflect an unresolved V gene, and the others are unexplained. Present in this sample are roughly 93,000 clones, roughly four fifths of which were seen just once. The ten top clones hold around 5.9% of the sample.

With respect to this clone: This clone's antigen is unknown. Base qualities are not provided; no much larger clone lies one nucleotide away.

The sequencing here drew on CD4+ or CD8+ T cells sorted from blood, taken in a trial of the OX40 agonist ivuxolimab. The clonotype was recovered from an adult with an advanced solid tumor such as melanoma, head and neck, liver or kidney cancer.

The CDR3 amino acid sequence is: CASGSGTGATEAFF. The DNA sequence reads TGCGCCAGCGGATCCGGGACAGGGGCCACTGAAGCTTTCTTT. This chain joins TRBV5-1 to TRBJ1-1; TRBD1 lines up with 10 middle nucleotides. The germline V gene gives CDR1 as SGHRS and CDR2 as YFSETQ. Trimming accounts for 7 bases at V and 4 bases at J, while the number of junction bases matched to no gene is 7. The CDR3 runs 14 amino acids, cysteine and phenylalanine included. Left in the record is the CDR3 DNA by itself, 42 bases read in frame from the first base.